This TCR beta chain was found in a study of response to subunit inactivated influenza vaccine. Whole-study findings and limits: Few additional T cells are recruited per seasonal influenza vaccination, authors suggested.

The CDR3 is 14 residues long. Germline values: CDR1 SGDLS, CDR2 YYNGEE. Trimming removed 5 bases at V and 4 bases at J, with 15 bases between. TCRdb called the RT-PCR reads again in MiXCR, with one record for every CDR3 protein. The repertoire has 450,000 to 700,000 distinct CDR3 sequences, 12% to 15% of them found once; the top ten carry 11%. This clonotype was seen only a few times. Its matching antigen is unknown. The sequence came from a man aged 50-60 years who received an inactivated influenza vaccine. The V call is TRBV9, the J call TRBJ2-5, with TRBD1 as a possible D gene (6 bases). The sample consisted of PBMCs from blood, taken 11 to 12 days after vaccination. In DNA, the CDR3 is TGTGCCAGCAGTGGACAGAACGTGGGAGAGACCCAGTACTTC. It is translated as CASSGQNVGETQYF.